The clone carrying this TCR beta chain occurred a few times. CDR1 MNHEY and CDR2 SMNVEV come from the germline V gene (reference sequence). The CDR3 has 14 amino acids. With 2 bases removed from V and 8 bases from J, the gap between germline ends came to 13 bases. Authors' processing steps: Estimated nucleated cell counts came from reference gene primer amplification. Sequencing used immunoSEQ multiplex PCR; TCRdb keeps in-frame clones, though not all of them. The V and J calls and clone size come from that table; D and trimming were worked out from the DNA. The table has 64,000 or so clones, less than 85% seen once. These data come from a study of blood T cell repertoires in COVID-19. Study-wide context: The United States, Italy and Spain supplied acute and convalescent COVID-19 samples. PBMCs, B-cell-depleted T cells, or T cells were the source of the cDNA or gDNA that made up the material.

The sequence was collected from a human donor in a cohort sampled during active COVID-19. This chain connects TRBV27 to TRBJ1-5; D gene ambiguous. Sequenced: peripheral blood. In nucleotides, the CDR3 is TGTGCCAGCAGTTTAGGAGGTGGAAGGAAGCCCCAGCATTTT. This sequence encodes CASSLGGGRKPQHF.